Listed below are T cell receptor beta chains from one sample, sequenced in a study of cytomegalovirus exposure and HLA in healthy donors. The assay was immunoSEQ multiplex PCR, and TCRdb's table has in-frame clones only and misses some. The sample yields 130,000 to 150,000 clones, about nine tenths seen once. The material sequenced was PBMCs. The receptors come from a man younger than 35 in good health and CMV-seropositive. CDR3s include the opening cysteine and the closing phenylalanine or tryptophan. Fields, in order: clone size, D gene, J gene, V gene, CDR3 length, CDR3 protein, CDR3 DNA. D genes are given only for firm matches. A row's size may be missing; if present it is once, few, many or a size class.

- TRBD1 TRBJ2-7 TRBV5-1 14 CACRLGQDVYEQYF TGCGCCTGTCGCCTCGGACAGGACGTCTACGAGCAGTACTTC
- - TRBJ1-1 TRBV6-5 14 CASKPFEVNTEAFF TGTGCCAGCAAACCTTTTGAGGTGAACACTGAAGCTTTCTTT
- - TRBJ2-7 TRBV5-4 12 CASSLNSYEQYF TGTGCCAGCAGCTTGAATAGTTACGAGCAGTACTTC
few TRBD1 TRBJ2-7 TRBV5-1 13 CASSPGQIYEQYF TGCGCCAGCAGCCCGGGACAGATCTACGAGCAGTACTTC
- - TRBJ2-7 TRBV29-1 14 CSVGLGEWGDEQYF TGCAGCGTTGGGCTCGGGGAGTGGGGAGACGAGCAGTACTTC
- - TRBJ2-1 TRBV2 16 CASSESSGLGVGEQFF TGTGCCAGCAGTGAATCCTCGGGACTGGGAGTGGGTGAGCAGTTCTTC
- - TRBJ2-5 TRBV2 14 CADLRAEQGETQYF TGTGCCGACTTACGAGCGGAACAGGGAGAGACCCAGTACTTC
- - TRBJ2-2 TRBV7-6 16 CASSLAPSRFTGELFF TGTGCCAGCAGCTTAGCGCCTAGCAGGTTCACCGGGGAGCTGTTTTTT
- TRBD1 TRBJ1-5 TRBV2 15 CASSGQGVGNQPQHF TGTGCCAGCAGTGGTCAGGGGGTAGGCAATCAGCCCCAGCATTTT
- TRBD1 TRBJ1-1 TRBV6-1 16 CASSEFPSDRGSEAFF TGTGCCAGCAGTGAATTTCCGTCGGACAGGGGCTCTGAAGCTTTCTTT
- - TRBJ1-2 TRBV5-1 14 CASSLAGIRYGYTF TGCGCCAGCAGCTTGGCCGGGATCCGCTATGGCTACACCTTC
- - TRBJ2-2 TRBV11-3 16 CASSLRGDTNTGELFF TGTGCCAGCAGCCTCCGAGGGGACACCAACACCGGGGAGCTGTTTTTT
- - TRBJ2-5 TRBV7-9 14 CASSLGSGKETQYF TGTGCCAGCAGCTTAGGTTCAGGGAAAGAGACCCAGTACTTC
- TRBD2 TRBJ2-7 TRBV14 18 CASSPAPWTSVYSYEQYF TGTGCCAGCAGCCCTGCCCCATGGACTAGCGTTTACTCCTACGAGCAGTACTTC
- TRBD2 TRBJ2-7 TRBV20-1 11 CSARGSSGRGF TGCAGTGCTAGAGGTTCTAGCGGACGGGGCTTC
- TRBD1 TRBJ1-6 TRBV30 16 CAWSVGGNSYNSPLHF TGTGCCTGGAGTGTAGGGGGCAACTCCTATAATTCACCCCTCCACTTT
- TRBD2 TRBJ2-2 TRBV19 15 CASNPSGGHTGELFF TGTGCCAGTAACCCTAGCGGGGGGCACACCGGGGAGCTGTTTTTT
- TRBD1 TRBJ2-7 TRBV6-6 14 CASSYSEGATEQYF TGTGCCAGCAGTTACTCAGAGGGGGCAACCGAGCAGTACTTC
- TRBD1 TRBJ1-2 TRBV19 15 CASSIQTGLNYGYTF TGTGCCAGTAGTATCCAGACAGGGCTAAACTATGGCTACACCTTC
- TRBD2 TRBJ2-3 TRBV29-1 17 CSVDAETPGLVVDTQYF TGCAGCGTTGATGCCGAAACCCCGGGACTAGTTGTAGATACGCAGTATTTT
- TRBD1 TRBJ1-4 TRBV28 16 CASSPLKGQGHEKLFF TGTGCCAGCAGTCCTCTTAAGGGACAGGGTCACGAAAAACTGTTTTTT
- TRBD1 TRBJ1-1 TRBV30 16 CAWRDRTGGRNTEAFF TGTGCCTGGAGGGATCGGACAGGGGGCAGGAACACTGAAGCTTTCTTT
- TRBD2 TRBJ2-2 TRBV30 18 CAWRDLRLAGLYTGELFF TGTGCCTGGAGGGATTTAAGACTAGCGGGGTTATACACCGGGGAGCTGTTTTTT
- - TRBJ2-1 TRBV6-1 15 CASSGGGGQSNEQFF TGTGCCAGCAGTGGAGGGGGGGGCCAGAGCAATGAGCAGTTCTTC
- TRBD2 TRBJ2-1 TRBV4-1 20 CASSQDSRLAGDGWWNEQFF TGCGCCAGCAGCCAAGATAGCAGGCTAGCGGGAGACGGGTGGTGGAATGAGCAGTTCTTC
once TRBD1 TRBJ2-7 TRBV14 14 CASSPWTGGYEQYF TGTGCCAGCAGCCCTTGGACAGGGGGCTACGAGCAGTACTTC